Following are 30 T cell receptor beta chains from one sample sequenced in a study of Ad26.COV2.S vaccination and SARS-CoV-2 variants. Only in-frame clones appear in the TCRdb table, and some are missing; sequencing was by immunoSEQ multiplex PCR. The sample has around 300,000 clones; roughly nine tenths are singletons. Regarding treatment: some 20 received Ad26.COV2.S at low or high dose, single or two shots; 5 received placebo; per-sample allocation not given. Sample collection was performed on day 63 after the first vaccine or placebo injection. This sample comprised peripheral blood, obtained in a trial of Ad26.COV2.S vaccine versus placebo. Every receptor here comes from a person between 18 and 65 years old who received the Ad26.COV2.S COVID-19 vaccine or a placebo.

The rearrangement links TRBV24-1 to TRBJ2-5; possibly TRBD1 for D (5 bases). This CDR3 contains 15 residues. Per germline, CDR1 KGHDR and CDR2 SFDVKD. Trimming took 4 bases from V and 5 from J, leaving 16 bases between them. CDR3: CATSDPNRSGETQYF. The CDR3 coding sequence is TGTGCCACCAGTGACCCCAACAGGTCTGGGGAGACCCAGTACTTC.

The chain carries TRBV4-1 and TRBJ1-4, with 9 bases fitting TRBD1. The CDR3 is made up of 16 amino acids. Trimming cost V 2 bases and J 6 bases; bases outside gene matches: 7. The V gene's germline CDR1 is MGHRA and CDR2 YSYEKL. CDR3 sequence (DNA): TGCGCCAGCAGCCAATTTCCGGGACAGGGAGATGAAAAACTGTTTTTT. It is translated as CASSQFPGQGDEKLFF.

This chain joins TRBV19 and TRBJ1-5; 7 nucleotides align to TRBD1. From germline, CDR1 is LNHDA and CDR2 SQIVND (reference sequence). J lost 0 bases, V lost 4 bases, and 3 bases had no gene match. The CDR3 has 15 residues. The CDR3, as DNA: TGTGCCAGTAGTAGAGGGACAGTTAGCAATCAGCCCCAGCATTTT. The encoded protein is CASSRGTVSNQPQHF.

CDR3 loop: CASSPLSGGSTEAFF. The CDR3 DNA reads as TGTGCCAGCTCCCCCCTAAGTGGTGGGAGCACTGAAGCTTTCTTT. The rearrangement joins TRBV18 to TRBJ1-1; D is unclear. V was clipped by 6 bases and J by 4 bases, with 18 bases between them. Germline lookup yields CDR1 KGHSH and CDR2 LQKENI. This CDR3 has 15 residues.

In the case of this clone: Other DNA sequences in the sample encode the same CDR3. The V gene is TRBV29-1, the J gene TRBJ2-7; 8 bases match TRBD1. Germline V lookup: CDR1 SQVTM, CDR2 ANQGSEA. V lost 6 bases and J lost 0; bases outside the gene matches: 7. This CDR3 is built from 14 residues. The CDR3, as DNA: TGCAGCGTCGTTAGGACAGGGAGCTCCTACGAGCAGTACTTC. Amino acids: CSVVRTGSSYEQYF.

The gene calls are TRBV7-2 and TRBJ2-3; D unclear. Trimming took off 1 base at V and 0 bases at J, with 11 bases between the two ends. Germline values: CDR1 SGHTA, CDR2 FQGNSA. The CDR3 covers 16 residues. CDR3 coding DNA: TGTGCCAGCAGCTTAGTTTCGGGCTCTAGCACAGATACGCAGTATTTT. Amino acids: CASSLVSGSSTDTQYF. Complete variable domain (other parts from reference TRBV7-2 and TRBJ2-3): GAGVSQSPSNKVTEKGKDVELRCDPISGHTALYWYRQSLGQGLEFLIYFQGNSAPDKSGLPSDRFSAERTGGSVSTLTIQRTQQEDSAVYLCASSLVSGSSTDTQYFGPGTRLTVL.

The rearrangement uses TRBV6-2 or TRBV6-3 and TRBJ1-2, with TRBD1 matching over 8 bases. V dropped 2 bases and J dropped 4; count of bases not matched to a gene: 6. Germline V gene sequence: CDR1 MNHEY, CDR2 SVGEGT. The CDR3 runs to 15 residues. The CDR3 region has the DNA TGTGCCAGCAGTTACCGAACCGGGACAGGCTATGGCTACACCTTC. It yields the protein CASSYRTGTGYGYTF.

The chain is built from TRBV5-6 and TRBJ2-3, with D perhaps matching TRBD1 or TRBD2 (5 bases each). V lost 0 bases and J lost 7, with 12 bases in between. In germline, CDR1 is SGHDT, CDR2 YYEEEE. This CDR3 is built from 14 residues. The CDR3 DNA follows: TGTGCCAGCAGCTTGGGGGGGAACGTCAATACGCAGTATTTT. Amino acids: CASSLGGNVNTQYF. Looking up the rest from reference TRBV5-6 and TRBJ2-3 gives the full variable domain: DAGVTQSPTHLIKTRGQQVTLRCSPKSGHDTVSWYQQALGQGPQFIFQYYEEEERQRGNFPDRFSGHQFPNYSSELNVNALLLGDSALYLCASSLGGNVNTQYFGPGTRLTVL.

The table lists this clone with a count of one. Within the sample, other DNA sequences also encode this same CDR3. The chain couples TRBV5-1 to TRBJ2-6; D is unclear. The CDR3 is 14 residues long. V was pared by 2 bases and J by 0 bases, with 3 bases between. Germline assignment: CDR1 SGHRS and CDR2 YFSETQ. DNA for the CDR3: TGCGCCAGCAGCTTAGACTCTGGGGCCAACGTCCTGACTTTC. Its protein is CASSLDSGANVLTF.

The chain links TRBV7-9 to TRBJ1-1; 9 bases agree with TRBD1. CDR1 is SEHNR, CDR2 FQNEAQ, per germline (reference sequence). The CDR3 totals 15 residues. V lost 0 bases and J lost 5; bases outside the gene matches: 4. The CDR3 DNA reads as TGTGCCAGCAGCTTAGCGGGACAGGGTAGGACTGAAGCTTTCTTT. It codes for CASSLAGQGRTEAFF.

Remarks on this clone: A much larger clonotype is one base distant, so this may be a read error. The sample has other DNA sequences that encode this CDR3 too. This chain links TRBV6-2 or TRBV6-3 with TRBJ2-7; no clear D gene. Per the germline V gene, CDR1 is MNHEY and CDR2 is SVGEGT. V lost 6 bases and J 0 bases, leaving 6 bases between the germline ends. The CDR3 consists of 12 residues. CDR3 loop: CASSLSSYEQYF. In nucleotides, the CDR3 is TGTGCCAGCAGCTTGAGCTCCTACGAGCAGTACTTC.

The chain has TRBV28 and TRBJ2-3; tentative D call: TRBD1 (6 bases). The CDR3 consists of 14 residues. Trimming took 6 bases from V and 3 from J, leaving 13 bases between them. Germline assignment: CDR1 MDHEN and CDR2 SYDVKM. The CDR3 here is CASSTGSGTDTQYF. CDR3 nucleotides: TGTGCCAGCAGCACAGGGTCGGGAACAGATACGCAGTATTTT.

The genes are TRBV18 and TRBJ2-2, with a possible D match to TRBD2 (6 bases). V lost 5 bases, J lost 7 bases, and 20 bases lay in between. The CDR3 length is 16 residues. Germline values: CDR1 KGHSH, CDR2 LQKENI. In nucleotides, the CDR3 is TGTGCCAGCTCAACCCTTCCCCCGGGAGAGGTCGGGGAGCTGTTTTTT. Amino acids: CASSTLPPGEVGELFF.

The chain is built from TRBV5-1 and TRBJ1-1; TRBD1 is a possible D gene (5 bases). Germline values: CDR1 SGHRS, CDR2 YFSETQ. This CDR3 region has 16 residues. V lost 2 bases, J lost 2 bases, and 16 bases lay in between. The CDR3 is CASSFEGTRSNTEAFF. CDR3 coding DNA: TGCGCCAGCAGCTTTGAGGGGACCCGATCAAACACTGAAGCTTTCTTT. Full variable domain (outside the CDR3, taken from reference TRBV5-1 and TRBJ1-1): KAGVTQTPRYLIKTRGQQVTLSCSPISGHRSVSWYQQTPGQGLQFLFEYFSETQRNKGNFPGRFSGRQFSNSRSEMNVSTLELGDSALYLCASSFEGTRSNTEAFFGQGTRLTVV.

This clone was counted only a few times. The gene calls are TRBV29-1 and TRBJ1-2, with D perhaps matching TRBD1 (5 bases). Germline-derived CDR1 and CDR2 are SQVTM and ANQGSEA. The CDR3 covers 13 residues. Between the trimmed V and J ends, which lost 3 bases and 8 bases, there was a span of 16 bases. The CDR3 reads CSVDRQGGRGYTF. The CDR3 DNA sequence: TGCAGCGTTGATCGGCAGGGAGGGAGAGGCTACACCTTC.

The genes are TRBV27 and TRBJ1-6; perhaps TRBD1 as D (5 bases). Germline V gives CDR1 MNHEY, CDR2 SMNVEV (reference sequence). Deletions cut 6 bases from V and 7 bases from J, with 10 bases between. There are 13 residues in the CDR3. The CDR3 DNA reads TGTGCCAGCAGCCGGGACGGAAATTCACCCCTCCACTTT. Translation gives CASSRDGNSPLHF.

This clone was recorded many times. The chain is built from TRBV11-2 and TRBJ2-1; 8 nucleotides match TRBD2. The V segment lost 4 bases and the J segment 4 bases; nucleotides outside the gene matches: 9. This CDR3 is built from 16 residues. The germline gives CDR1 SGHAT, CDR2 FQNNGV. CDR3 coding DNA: TGTGCCAGCAGCTCGTTTAGCGGGGAGGAATACAATGAGCAGTTCTTC. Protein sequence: CASSSFSGEEYNEQFF.

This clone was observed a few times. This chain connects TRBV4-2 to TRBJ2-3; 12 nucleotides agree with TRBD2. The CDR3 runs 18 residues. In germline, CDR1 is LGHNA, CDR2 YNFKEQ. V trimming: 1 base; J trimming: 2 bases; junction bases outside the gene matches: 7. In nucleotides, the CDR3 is TGTGCCAGCAGCCAAGCCTCTAGCGGGGGGGCCTACACAGATACGCAGTATTTT. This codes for CASSQASSGGAYTDTQYF.

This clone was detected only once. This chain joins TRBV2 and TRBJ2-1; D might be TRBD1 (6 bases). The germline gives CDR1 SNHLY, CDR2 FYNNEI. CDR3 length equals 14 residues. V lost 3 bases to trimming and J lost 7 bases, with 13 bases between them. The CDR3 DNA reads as TGTGCCAGCAGTGAGGGACCACAGGGAAATGAGCAGTTCTTC. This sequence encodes CASSEGPQGNEQFF. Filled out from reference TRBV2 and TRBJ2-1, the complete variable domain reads EPEVTQTPSHQVTQMGQEVILRCVPISNHLYFYWYRQILGQKVEFLVSFYNNEISEKSEIFDDQFSVERPDGSNFTLKIRSTKLEDSAMYFCASSEGPQGNEQFFGPGTRLTVL.

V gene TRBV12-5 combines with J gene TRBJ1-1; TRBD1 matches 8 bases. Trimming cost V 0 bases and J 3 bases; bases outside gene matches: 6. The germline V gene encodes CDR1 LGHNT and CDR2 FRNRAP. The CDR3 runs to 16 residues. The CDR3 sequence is CASGLVTGGSHTEAFF. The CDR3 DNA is TGTGCTAGTGGTTTGGTTACAGGGGGATCGCACACTGAAGCTTTCTTT.

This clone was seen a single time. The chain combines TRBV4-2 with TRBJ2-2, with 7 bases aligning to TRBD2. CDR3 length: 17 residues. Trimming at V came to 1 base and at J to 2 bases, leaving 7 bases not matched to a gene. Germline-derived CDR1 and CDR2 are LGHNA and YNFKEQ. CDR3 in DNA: TGTGCCAGCAGCCAAGTCTCCCAGCGGGGAAACACCGGGGAGCTGTTTTTT. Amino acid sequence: CASSQVSQRGNTGELFF.

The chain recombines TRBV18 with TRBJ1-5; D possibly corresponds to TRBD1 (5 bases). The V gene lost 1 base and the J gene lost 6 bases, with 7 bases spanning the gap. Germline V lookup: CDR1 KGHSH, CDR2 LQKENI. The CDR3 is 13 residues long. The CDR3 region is CASSPRGSQPQHF. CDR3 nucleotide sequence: TGTGCCAGCTCACCACGGGGGTCTCAGCCCCAGCATTTT.

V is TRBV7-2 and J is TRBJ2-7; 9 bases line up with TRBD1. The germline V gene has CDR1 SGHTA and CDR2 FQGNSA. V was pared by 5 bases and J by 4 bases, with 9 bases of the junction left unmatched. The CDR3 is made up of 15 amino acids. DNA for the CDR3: TGTGCCAGCAGCCCCCCGGGGACAGGGACATACGAGCAGTACTTC. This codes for CASSPPGTGTYEQYF.

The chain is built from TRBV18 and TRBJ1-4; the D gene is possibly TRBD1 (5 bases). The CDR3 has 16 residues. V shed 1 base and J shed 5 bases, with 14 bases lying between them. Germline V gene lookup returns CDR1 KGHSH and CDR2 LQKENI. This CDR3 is CASSPQSAGLNEKLFF. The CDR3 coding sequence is TGTGCCAGCTCACCACAAAGCGCGGGGCTAAATGAAAAACTGTTTTTT.

CDR3 loop: CASSQAPSSGPNFSYEQYF. The CDR3 nucleotides read TGTGCCAGCAGCCAAGCGCCGAGTTCTGGGCCGAATTTTTCCTACGAGCAGTACTTC. V gene TRBV3-1 (or the pseudogene TRBV3-2) combines with J gene TRBJ2-7; no clear D gene. From germline, CDR1 is LGHDT and CDR2 YNNKEL (reference sequence). The CDR3 runs to 19 residues. Between the trimmed V and J ends, which lost 1 base and 1 base, there was a span of 23 bases.

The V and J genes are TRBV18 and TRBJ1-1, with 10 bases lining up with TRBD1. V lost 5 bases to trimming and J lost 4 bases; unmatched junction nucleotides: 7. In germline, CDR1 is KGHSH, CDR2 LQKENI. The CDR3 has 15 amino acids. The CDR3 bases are TGTGCCAGCTCAGCCTTGGACAGGGGGGGCACTGAAGCTTTCTTT. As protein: CASSALDRGGTEAFF.

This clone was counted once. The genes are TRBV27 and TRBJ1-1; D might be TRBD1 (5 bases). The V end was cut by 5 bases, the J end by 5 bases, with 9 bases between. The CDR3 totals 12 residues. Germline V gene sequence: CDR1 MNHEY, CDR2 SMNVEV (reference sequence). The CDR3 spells CASSDWGTEAFF. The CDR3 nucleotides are TGTGCCAGCAGTGATTGGGGGACTGAAGCTTTCTTT.

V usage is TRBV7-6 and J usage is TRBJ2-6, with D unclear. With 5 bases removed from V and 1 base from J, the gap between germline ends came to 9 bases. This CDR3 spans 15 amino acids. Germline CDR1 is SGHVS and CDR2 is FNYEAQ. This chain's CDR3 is CASSRLSSGANVLTF. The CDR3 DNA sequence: TGTGCCAGCAGCCGATTATCTTCTGGGGCCAACGTCCTGACTTTC.

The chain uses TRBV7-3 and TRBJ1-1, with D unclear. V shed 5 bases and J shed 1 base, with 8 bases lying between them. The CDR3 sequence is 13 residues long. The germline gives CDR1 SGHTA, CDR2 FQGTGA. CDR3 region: CASSRTWNTEAFF. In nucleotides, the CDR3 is TGTGCCAGCAGCCGTACATGGAACACTGAAGCTTTCTTT.

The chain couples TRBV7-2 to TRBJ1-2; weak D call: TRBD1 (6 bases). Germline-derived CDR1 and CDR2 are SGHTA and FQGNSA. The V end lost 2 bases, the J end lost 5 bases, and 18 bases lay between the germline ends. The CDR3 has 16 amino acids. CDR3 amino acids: CASSLRNEEGGYGYTF. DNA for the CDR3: TGTGCCAGCAGCTTAAGGAATGAGGAAGGGGGGTATGGCTACACCTTC.